A single TCR beta chain is shown here with its context. Its antigen specificity is not known. The input lacks base qualities; no much larger clone sits a single base away. This sample is part of a study of T cell responses to AZD1222 COVID-19 vaccine (dated by TCRdb to 2020 to 2022). A note on the overall study: A total of 230 to 250 trial participants underwent TCR sequencing, of whom roughly 210 had received two doses of AZD1222 and 26 had received two doses of the MenACWY control vaccine. Trial participants were enrolled by age into 18-55, 56-69 and 70-plus year subgroups, with around 140, 26 and 57 TCR-sequenced participants respectively.

The CDR3 regions of human TCRbeta chains were subjected to immunosequencing. In the original analysis: TCRs in the repertoires were matched against a reference library of SARS-CoV-2-specific TCRs that had been generated with the MIRA antigen-specificity platform. Breadth was defined as the fraction of unique TCRs that were SARS-CoV-2-associated, and depth was defined as the fraction of total T cells that were SARS-CoV-2-associated. Using the MIRA data, every spike-specific TCR was mapped to the spike region that the TCR reacted to and assigned to either a CD4 or a CD8 class. Log10-transformed breadth and depth values were compared by one-way ANOVA with Sidak's multiple comparisons tests. Drawn from immuneACCESS, this table holds only the in-frame rearrangements with V and J called that TCRdb kept. Clones are partly lost; checked studies trace under half to an unresolved V gene and leave the rest unexplained. V and J calls and clone size are given by that table; D and trimming were obtained from the DNA. The sample table contains roughly 130,000 clones; only one count was recorded for roughly 90% of them. Around 1.1% of the sample belongs to the ten largest clones.

The cysteine opens and the phenylalanine closes a CDR3 of 16 amino acids. The sequence is cut down to CDR3 DNA, 48 bases in frame from base 1. The germline V gene supplies CDR1 MDHEN and CDR2 SYDVKM. V is pruned by 8 bases and J by 6 bases, leaving 13 bases of the junction without a gene match. In the paper's terms, the time point label means: about 28 days (+/-7) after the second vaccine dose. AZD1222 recipients whose second dose came at about 4 weeks and those whose second dose came at about 12 weeks were combined into one group, since spike-specific TCR depth and breadth did not differ between the two schedules. Vaccinee samples came from UK trials COV001 and COV002, including a single-blind randomized controlled phase 2/3 trial of AZD1222 (ChAdOx1 nCoV-19) in healthy adults. Trial participant PBMC samples were collected at day 0 and day 28 after the second dose for TCRbeta chain sequencing. General conclusions and limits of the study: Most participants were white British and females outnumbered males, and the authors suggested that clonal diversity may have been underestimated. Spike-specific TCR breadth and depth rose significantly after two AZD1222 doses compared with day 0 and with MenACWY recipients. Because no samples from the day 14 peak response were available, repertoires could be characterized only after the peak T cell response. In the small 56-69-year group, the increase in depth fell short of significance, most likely because of low power. Conclusions about previously exposed vaccinees were limited because only 6 or 7 AZD1222 recipients were SARS-CoV-2 seropositive at baseline. The whole spike protein was spanned by vaccine-associated CD4 TCRs, and dominant responses were seen in regions 160-218 and 743-854. Reportedly, almost half of the unique spike-specific TCRs recognized epitopes lying outside the regions that are mutated in the B.1.351 and B.1.1.7 variants.

This TCR was sampled from an adult who received the AZD1222 COVID-19 vaccine. The sequence joins TRBV28 to TRBJ2-2; 9 central bases correspond to TRBD2. Sequenced material: peripheral blood, taken 28 days after the second AZD1222 dose. The CDR3: CASARSGGRAPGELFF. The bases read TGTGCCAGCGCACGGTCTGGCGGGAGGGCCCCCGGGGAGCTGTTTTTT.